The 9 T cell receptor beta chains given below trace back to one sample, sequenced in a study of cytomegalovirus exposure and HLA in healthy donors. PCR employed 60 Vbeta and 13 Jbeta primers. Clones were read by immunoSEQ multiplex PCR, and TCRdb kept only the in-frame ones, dropping some. The data contain tens of thousands of clones, 75% to 80% of them singletons. Sequenced: PBMCs. These receptor sequences come from a woman in her forties in good health and CMV-seronegative.

The rearrangement joins TRBV5-1 to TRBJ1-2; weak D call: TRBD1 (5 bases). This CDR3 is built from 14 residues. V was clipped by 5 bases and J by 5 bases, with 16 bases between them. In germline, CDR1 is SGHRS, CDR2 YFSETQ. Here the CDR3 reads CASSRGEESYGYTF. In DNA form, the CDR3 reads TGCGCCAGCAGTCGGGGGGAAGAATCGTATGGCTACACCTTC.

V usage is TRBV2 and J usage is TRBJ2-7; a possible D gene is TRBD1 (6 bases). The CDR3 has 12 residues. V lost 6 bases, J lost 2 bases, and 8 bases lay in between. The V gene's germline CDR1 is SNHLY and CDR2 FYNNEI. The CDR3 spells CASRRTAYEQYF. The CDR3, as DNA: TGTGCCAGCAGGCGGACAGCCTACGAGCAGTACTTC.

The chain joins TRBV5-5 to TRBJ2-7, with D perhaps TRBD2 (5 bases). The CDR3 runs to 15 residues. V was clipped by 4 bases and J by 7 bases, with 21 bases between them. CDR1 is SGHKS and CDR2 is YYEKEE in the germline V gene (reference sequence). The CDR3, as DNA: TGTGCCAGCAGCCCGCGGACCCGACGACCGGGGGAGCAGTACTTC. Its protein is CASSPRTRRPGEQYF.

The chain is built from TRBV9 and TRBJ2-7; TRBD1 matches 7 bases. Germline trimming cut 3 bases from V and 2 bases from J; bases unmatched to any gene: 11. Germline V gives CDR1 SGDLS, CDR2 YYNGEE. The CDR3 loop spans 16 amino acids. In DNA, the CDR3 is TGTGCCAGCAGCGAACTAGGTGACAGGGAAACCTACGAGCAGTACTTC. Its protein product is CASSELGDRETYEQYF. Complete variable domain (other parts from reference TRBV9 and TRBJ2-7): DSGVTQTPKHLITATGQRVTLRCSPRSGDLSVYWYQQSLDQGLQFLIQYYNGEERAKGNILERFSAQQFPDLHSELNLSSLELGDSALYFCASSELGDRETYEQYFGPGTRLTVT.

Details on this clone: The junction shows a germline mismatch at one end, possibly a read error. This sequence joins TRBV7-9 and TRBJ1-1; no definite D call. Germline V gene lookup returns CDR1 SEHNR and CDR2 FQNEAQ (reference sequence). The CDR3 totals 12 residues. The CDR3 DNA reads as TGTTCCAGCAGAATAAGCGGCACTGAAGCTTTCTTT. Amino acids: CSSRISGTEAFF. Combining the CDR3 with reference TRBV7-9 and TRBJ1-1 gives the whole variable domain DTGVSQNPRHKITKRGQNVTFRCDPISEHNRLYWYRQTLGQGPEFLTYFQNEAQLEKSRLLSDRFSAERPKGSFSTLEIQRTEQGDSAMYLCSSRISGTEAFFGQGTRLTVV.

The J gene is TRBJ1-1, the V gene TRBV7-9, with TRBD1 matching over 8 bases. The CDR3 contains 12 residues. Germline V lookup: CDR1 SEHNR, CDR2 FQNEAQ (reference sequence). V lost 1 base to trimming and J lost 8 bases; unmatched junction nucleotides: 0. The CDR3 here is CASSLGTGEAFF. The CDR3 DNA is TGTGCCAGCAGCTTAGGGACAGGGGAAGCTTTCTTT.

V is TRBV10-3 and J is TRBJ1-2; 9 bases are a match to TRBD1. CDR1 ENHRY and CDR2 SYGVKD come from the germline V gene. CDR3 length: 17 residues. The trim removed 0 bases at V and 6 bases at J, leaving 11 bases unmatched. CDR3 in amino acids: CAISESTGQGLANGYTF. The DNA for the CDR3 is TGTGCCATCAGTGAGTCGACGGGACAGGGATTAGCGAATGGCTACACCTTC.

The rearrangement uses TRBV6-1 and TRBJ2-3; TRBD1 matches 8 bases. The germline V gene has CDR1 MNHNS and CDR2 SASEGT. The CDR3 length is 15 residues. Trimming at V came to 8 bases and at J to 5 bases, leaving 12 bases not matched to a gene. The CDR3 reads CASSPLGQAVDTQYF. The CDR3 DNA sequence: TGTGCCAGCTCACCCCTGGGACAGGCGGTAGATACGCAGTATTTT.

The chain is built from TRBV18 and TRBJ2-7; 10 bases map to TRBD1. The junction had 5 bases not matched to a gene; V was cut back by 4 bases and J by 5 bases. Germline CDR1 reads KGHSH; CDR2 reads LQKENI. The CDR3 is made up of 14 amino acids. For the CDR3, the DNA is TGTGCCAGCTCACAGGACAGGGGGTGGGACGAGCAGTACTTC. It is translated as CASSQDRGWDEQYF. Variable domain in full (rest from reference TRBV18 and TRBJ2-7): NAGVMQNPRHLVRRRGQEARLRCSPMKGHSHVYWYRQLPEEGLKFMVYLQKENIIDESGMPKERFSAEFPKEGPSILRIQQVVRGDSAAYFCASSQDRGWDEQYFGPGTRLTVT.